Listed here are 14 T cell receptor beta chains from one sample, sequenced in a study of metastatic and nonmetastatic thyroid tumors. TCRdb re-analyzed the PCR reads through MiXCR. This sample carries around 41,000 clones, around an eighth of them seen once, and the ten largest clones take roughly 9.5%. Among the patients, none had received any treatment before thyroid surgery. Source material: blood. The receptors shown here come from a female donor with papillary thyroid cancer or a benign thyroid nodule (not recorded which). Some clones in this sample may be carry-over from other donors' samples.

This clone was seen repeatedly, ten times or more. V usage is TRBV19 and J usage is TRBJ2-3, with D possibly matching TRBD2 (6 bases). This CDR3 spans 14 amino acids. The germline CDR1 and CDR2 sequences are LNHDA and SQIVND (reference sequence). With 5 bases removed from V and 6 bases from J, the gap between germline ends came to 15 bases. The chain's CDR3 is CASSPSWGRDTQYF. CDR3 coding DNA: TGTGCCAGTAGTCCATCATGGGGGAGGGATACGCAGTATTTT. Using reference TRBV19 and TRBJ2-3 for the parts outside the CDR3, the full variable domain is DGGITQSPKYLFRKEGQNVTLSCEQNLNHDAMYWYRQDPGQGLRLIYYSQIVNDFQKGDIAEGYSVSREKKESFPLTVTSAQKNPTAFYLCASSPSWGRDTQYFGPGTRLTVL.

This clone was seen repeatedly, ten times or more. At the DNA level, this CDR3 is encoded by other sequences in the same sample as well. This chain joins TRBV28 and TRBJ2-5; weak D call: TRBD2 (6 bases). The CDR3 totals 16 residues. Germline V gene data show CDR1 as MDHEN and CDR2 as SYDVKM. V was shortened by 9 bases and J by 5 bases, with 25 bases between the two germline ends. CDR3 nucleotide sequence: TGTGCCAGTTCGACACGGAGGGTAGTATATCGGGAGACCCAGTACTTC. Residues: CASSTRRVVYRETQYF. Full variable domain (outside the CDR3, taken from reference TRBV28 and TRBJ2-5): DVKVTQSSRYLVKRTGEKVFLECVQDMDHENMFWYRQDPGLGLRLIYFSYDVKMKEKGDIPEGYSVSREKKERFSLILESASTNQTSMYLCASSTRRVVYRETQYFGPGTRLLVL.

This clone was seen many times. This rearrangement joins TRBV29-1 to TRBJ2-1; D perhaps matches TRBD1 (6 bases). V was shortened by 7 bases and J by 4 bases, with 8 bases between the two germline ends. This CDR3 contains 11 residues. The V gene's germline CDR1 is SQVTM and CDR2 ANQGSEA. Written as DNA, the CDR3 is TGCAGCGCCGGGACATACAATGAGCAGTTCTTC. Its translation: CSAGTYNEQFF.

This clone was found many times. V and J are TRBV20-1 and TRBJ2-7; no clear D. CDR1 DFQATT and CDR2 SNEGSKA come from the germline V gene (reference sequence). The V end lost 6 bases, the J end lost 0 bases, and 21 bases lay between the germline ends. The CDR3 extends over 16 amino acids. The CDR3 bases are TGCAGTGCGTCAAAAGCCCAGGCGGTTTACTCCTACGAGCAGTACTTC. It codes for CSASKAQAVYSYEQYF.

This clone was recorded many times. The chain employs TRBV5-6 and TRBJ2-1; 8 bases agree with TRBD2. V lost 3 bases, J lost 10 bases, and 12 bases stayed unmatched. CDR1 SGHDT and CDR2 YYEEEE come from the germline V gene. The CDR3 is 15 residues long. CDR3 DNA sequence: TGTGCCAGCAGCTCAACAGCGGGAGTCCCAGGGGAGCAGTTCTTC. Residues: CASSSTAGVPGEQFF.

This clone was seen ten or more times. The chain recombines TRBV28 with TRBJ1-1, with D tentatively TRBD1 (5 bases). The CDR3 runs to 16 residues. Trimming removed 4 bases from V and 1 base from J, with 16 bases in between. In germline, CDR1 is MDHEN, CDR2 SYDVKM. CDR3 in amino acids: CASSSVWGGRNTEAFF. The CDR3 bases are TGTGCCAGCAGTTCCGTGTGGGGGGGGAGGAACACTGAAGCTTTCTTT.

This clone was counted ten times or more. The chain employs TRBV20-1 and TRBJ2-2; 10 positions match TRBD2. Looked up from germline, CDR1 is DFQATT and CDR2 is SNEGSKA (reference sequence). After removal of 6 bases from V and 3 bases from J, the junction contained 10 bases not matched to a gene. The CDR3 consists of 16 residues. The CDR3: CSAEPLAGSYTGELFF. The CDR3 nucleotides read TGCAGTGCGGAACCACTAGCGGGAAGCTACACCGGGGAGCTGTTTTTT.

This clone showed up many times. DNA of the CDR3: TGTGCCAGCAGTCCCTTGGGACGCAGGAGCACTGAAGCTTTCTTT. Protein sequence: CASSPLGRRSTEAFF. The rearrangement uses TRBV28 and TRBJ1-1; TRBD1 is a possible D gene (5 bases). Germline V gene sequence: CDR1 MDHEN, CDR2 SYDVKM. The CDR3 runs 15 residues. Trimming removed 5 bases at V and 4 bases at J, with 17 bases between.

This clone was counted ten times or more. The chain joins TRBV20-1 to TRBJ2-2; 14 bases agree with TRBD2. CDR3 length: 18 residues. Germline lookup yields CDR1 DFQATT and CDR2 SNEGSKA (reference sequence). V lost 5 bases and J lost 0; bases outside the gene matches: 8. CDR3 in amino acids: CSAPAGLAGETNTGELFF. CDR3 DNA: TGCAGTGCTCCGGCGGGACTAGCGGGAGAAACGAACACCGGGGAGCTGTTTTTT.

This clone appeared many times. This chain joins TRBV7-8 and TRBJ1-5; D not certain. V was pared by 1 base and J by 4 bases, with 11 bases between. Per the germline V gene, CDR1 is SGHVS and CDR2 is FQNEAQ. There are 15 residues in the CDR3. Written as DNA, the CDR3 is TGTGCCAGCAGCTTAGATAGGGTCCCGAATCAGCCCCAGCATTTT. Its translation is CASSLDRVPNQPQHF.

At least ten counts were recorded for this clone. The CDR3 DNA is TGTGCCAGCAGCTTAGGCGCAGGGAGGAGCTATGGCTACACCTTC. This translates into CASSLGAGRSYGYTF. This chain uses TRBV7-8 with TRBJ1-2; D possibly corresponds to TRBD1 (5 bases). Per the germline V gene, CDR1 is SGHVS and CDR2 is FQNEAQ. The CDR3 spans 15 residues. V was cut by 1 base and J by 4 bases, with 13 bases left in between.

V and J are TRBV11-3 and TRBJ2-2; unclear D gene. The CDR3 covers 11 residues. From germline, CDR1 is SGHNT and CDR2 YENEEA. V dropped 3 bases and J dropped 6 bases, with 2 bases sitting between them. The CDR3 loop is CASSFAGELFF. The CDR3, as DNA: TGTGCCAGCAGCTTCGCCGGGGAGCTGTTTTTT.

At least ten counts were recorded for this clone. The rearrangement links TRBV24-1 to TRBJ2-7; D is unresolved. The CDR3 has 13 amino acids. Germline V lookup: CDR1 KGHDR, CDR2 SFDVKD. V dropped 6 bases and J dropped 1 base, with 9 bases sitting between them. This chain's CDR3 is CATSTGGSYEQYF. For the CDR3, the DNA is TGTGCCACCAGTACGGGCGGATCCTACGAGCAGTACTTC.

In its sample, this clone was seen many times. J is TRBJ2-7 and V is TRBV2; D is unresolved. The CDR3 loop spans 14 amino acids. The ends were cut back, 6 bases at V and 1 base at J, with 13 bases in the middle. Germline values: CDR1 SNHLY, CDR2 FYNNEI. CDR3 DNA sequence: TGTGCCAGCAGACGCCACGCGGAGTCCTACGAGCAGTACTTC. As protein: CASRRHAESYEQYF. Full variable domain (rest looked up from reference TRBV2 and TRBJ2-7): EPEVTQTPSHQVTQMGQEVILRCVPISNHLYFYWYRQILGQKVEFLVSFYNNEISEKSEIFDDQFSVERPDGSNFTLKIRSTKLEDSAMYFCASRRHAESYEQYFGPGTRLTVT.